This T cell receptor (beta chain) is from a study of graft-versus-host responses after intestinal transplantation. Study at large: Multivisceral, liver-intestinal, or isolated intestinal transplants were given to recipients. Tacrolimus plus steroids were given to all recipients for about 3 years, preceded by anti-thymocyte globulin induction. Study-wide points: Analysis identified GvH clones in recipient marrow, with some appearing first in ileum or blood.

Only in-frame clones appear in the TCRdb table, and some are missing; sequencing was by immunoSEQ multiplex PCR. The data hold 11,000 to 15,000 clones, with approximately 30% observed a single time. There were 200,000 CFSE-labeled responder cells plated together with 200,000 irradiated, violet-dye-labeled stimulator cells. The CDR3 is made up of 13 amino acids. This specimen consisted of alloreactive CD4+ T cells from a mixed lymphocyte reaction culture, obtained before intestinal transplant. Subset of the sample: CFSE-low proliferating T cells sorted from roughly 6-day pre-transplant mixed lymphocyte reaction (GvH or HvG direction). The receptor comes from a human patient who received an intestinal transplant. V and J are TRBV21-1 and TRBJ2-1; TRBD1 is the table's D call and was not checked against the DNA. TRBV21-1 is given as a pseudogene. CDR3 residues: CASRSRGLNEQFF. DNA for the CDR3: TGTGCCAGCAGGAGTAGGGGGCTAAATGAGCAGTTCTTC.